The sequence of this TCR beta chain was determined in a study of blood T cell repertoires in COVID-19. Across the study: Samples came from the United States, Italy and Spain, spanning acute and convalescent COVID-19. The analysed material was cDNA or gDNA that came from T cells, B-cell-depleted T cells, or PBMCs.

In germline, CDR1 is PRHDT, CDR2 FYEKMQ (reference sequence). V was clipped by 6 bases and J by 3 bases, with 23 bases between them. This CDR3 has 17 residues. TCRdb's copy holds only in-frame clones and misses some; the assay was immunoSEQ multiplex PCR. Among approximately 170,000 clones listed, approximately 82% were seen once. The chain couples TRBV13 to TRBJ1-2; TRBD1 might be the D (6 bases). The specimen sequenced was peripheral blood. The TCR originated in a woman of 80 years or more with active or convalescent COVID-19. CDR3 sequence: CASRGTGIRIQDYGYTF. CDR3 nucleotides: TGTGCCAGCAGGGGAACAGGGATCAGGATACAGGACTATGGCTACACCTTC.